These 27 T cell receptor beta chains were sequenced from one sample in a study of beta chain bispecific antibodies for T cell cancers. TCRdb re-derived calls from the 5' RACE reads in MiXCR, one entry per CDR3 protein. The sample consists of 15,000 to 20,000 distinct CDR3 sequences, roughly 2.1% of them appearing once. Study observations and caveats: The leukemia cells, rather than normal T cells, gave most of the targeted TRBV signal.

T cells were expanded from blood mononuclear cells for about 3 days with anti-CD3 OKT3 or CD3/CD28 beads. These receptors have no identified antigens. What was sequenced was healthy donor T cells cultured with leukemia cells. These receptors originate from a human donor in good health. Some clones in this sample may be carry-over from other donors' samples.

The table lists this clonotype with many counts. The chain carries TRBV5-4 and TRBJ2-7, with D uncertain. CDR3 length: 13 residues. Per the germline V gene, CDR1 is SGHNT and CDR2 is YYREEE (reference sequence). Trimming stripped 4 bases from V and 0 bases from J, with 8 bases between. The CDR3 DNA sequence: TGTGCCAGCAGCCCCCCCGGCTCCTACGAGCAGTACTTC. Residues: CASSPPGSYEQYF.

This clonotype was seen many times. This CDR3 reads CASSYPSWGENTEAFF. For the CDR3, the DNA is TGTGCCAGCAGTTACCCATCCTGGGGCGAGAACACTGAAGCTTTCTTT. The chain recombines TRBV6-5 with TRBJ1-1; perhaps TRBD1 as D (5 bases). V lost 2 bases, J lost 1 base, and 14 bases lay in between. Germline V gene data show CDR1 as MNHEY and CDR2 as SVGAGI. This CDR3 has 16 residues.

This clonotype was found many times. The rearrangement uses TRBV7-9 and TRBJ2-1, with D perhaps being TRBD1 or TRBD2 (5 bases each). Germline V CDR1 and CDR2: SEHNR, FQNEAQ (reference sequence). V was cut by 8 bases and J by 4 bases, with 15 bases left in between. The CDR3 runs to 14 residues. CDR3 bases: TGTGCCAGCCCCTCTTGGGGGATGTACAATGAGCAGTTCTTC. Protein product: CASPSWGMYNEQFF.

This clonotype was recorded many times. The V and J genes are TRBV12-3 or TRBV12-4 and TRBJ2-3; 7 bases fit TRBD1. This CDR3 contains 15 residues. V shed 3 bases, J shed 2 bases, and the junction held 5 bases outside the gene matches. The CDR3 DNA reads TGTGCCAGCAGTTTTAAGACAGGGTTCACAGATACGCAGTATTTT. It is translated as CASSFKTGFTDTQYF.

This clonotype appeared many times. This CDR3 reads CASSLPAGGDTQYF. CDR3 coding DNA: TGCGCCAGCAGCTTGCCCGCAGGTGGAGATACGCAGTATTTT. The chain joins TRBV5-1 to TRBJ2-3; D is ambiguous. The CDR3 extends over 14 amino acids. Germline lookup yields CDR1 SGHRS and CDR2 YFSETQ. Trimming removed 1 base from V and 5 bases from J, with 11 bases in between.

By share, this clonotype ranks as medium-sized. The rearrangement uses TRBV30 and TRBJ2-3, with D perhaps matching TRBD1 (5 bases). The ends were cut back, 0 bases at V and 0 bases at J, with 7 bases in the middle. CDR1 GTSNPN and CDR2 SVGIG come from the germline V gene (reference sequence). CDR3 length: 14 residues. The CDR3 DNA reads TGTGCCTGGAGTGTCGACAGTAGCACAGATACGCAGTATTTT. It yields the protein CAWSVDSSTDTQYF.

This clonotype showed up many times. V gene TRBV27 combines with J gene TRBJ1-1; no definite D call. Germline values: CDR1 MNHEY, CDR2 SMNVEV (reference sequence). The CDR3 has 14 amino acids. V was pared by 3 bases and J by 2 bases, with 10 bases between. CDR3 DNA sequence: TGTGCCAGCAGTTTGGAAGCACTCAACACTGAAGCTTTCTTT. Protein product: CASSLEALNTEAFF.

This clonotype was observed many times. The V call is TRBV10-3, the J call TRBJ2-5; D not resolved. The CDR3 is 16 residues long. Looked up from germline, CDR1 is ENHRY and CDR2 is SYGVKD. Trimming removed 2 bases from V and 1 base from J, with 14 bases in between. CDR3 region: CAISEGGSPLQETQYF. The CDR3 DNA is TGTGCCATCAGTGAGGGTGGTTCACCCCTCCAAGAGACCCAGTACTTC.

The table lists this clonotype with many counts. The chain joins TRBV6-6 to TRBJ2-2; D is uncertain. V was pared by 7 bases and J by 4 bases, with 4 bases between. Looked up from germline, CDR1 is MNHNY and CDR2 is SVGAGI (reference sequence). This CDR3 is 11 amino acids long. The CDR3 loop reads CASTATGELFF. The DNA for the CDR3 is TGTGCCAGCACCGCCACCGGGGAGCTGTTTTTT.

This clonotype has at least ten counts. V usage is TRBV7-6 and J usage is TRBJ2-3; 10 bases are shared with TRBD2. Germline V gives CDR1 SGHVS, CDR2 FNYEAQ. J was trimmed by 3 bases and V by 2 bases; bases with no gene match: 5. The CDR3 has 16 residues. The CDR3 protein is CASSLSGGAWTDTQYF. CDR3 DNA: TGTGCCAGCAGCTTAAGCGGGGGGGCTTGGACAGATACGCAGTATTTT.

This clonotype was counted at least ten times. This chain links TRBV5-1 with TRBJ2-1; D is ambiguous. The CDR3 has 14 residues. V was clipped by 4 bases and J by 0 bases, with 8 bases between them. CDR1 is SGHRS, CDR2 YFSETQ, per germline. CDR3 DNA sequence: TGCGCCAGCAGCGTGGGGAACTCCTACAATGAGCAGTTCTTC. Encoded protein: CASSVGNSYNEQFF.

This clonotype occurred many times. This rearrangement joins TRBV7-9 to TRBJ2-5, with a weak D call TRBD2 (5 bases). Germline V gene sequence: CDR1 SEHNR, CDR2 FQNEAQ (reference sequence). This CDR3 contains 14 residues. The V gene lost 3 bases and the J gene lost 1 base, with 9 bases spanning the gap. The CDR3 nucleotides read TGTGCCAGCAGCTTGGGAAGCGGCCAAGAGACCCAGTACTTC. This encodes CASSLGSGQETQYF.

This clonotype has a count of ten or more. The chain couples TRBV19 to TRBJ1-5; a weak D match, TRBD1 (5 bases). Germline V gene sequence: CDR1 LNHDA, CDR2 SQIVND (reference sequence). This CDR3 region has 14 residues. Trimming stripped 7 bases from V and 3 bases from J, with 13 bases between. Written as DNA, the CDR3 is TGTGCCAGTACCGCCGGGGGGAACAATCAGCCCCAGCATTTT. Its protein product is CASTAGGNNQPQHF. Full variable domain (remainder filled in from reference TRBV19 and TRBJ1-5): DGGITQSPKYLFRKEGQNVTLSCEQNLNHDAMYWYRQDPGQGLRLIYYSQIVNDFQKGDIAEGYSVSREKKESFPLTVTSAQKNPTAFYLCASTAGGNNQPQHFGDGTRLSIL.

By sample fraction, this clonotype is medium-sized. The genes are TRBV5-1 and TRBJ2-7; 10 bases line up with TRBD1. Germline lookup yields CDR1 SGHRS and CDR2 YFSETQ. This CDR3 is built from 16 residues. J lost 4 bases, V lost 0 bases, and 7 bases had no gene match. The CDR3 DNA reads as TGCGCCAGCAGCTTGGGACAGGGGGCGAGTTATTACGAGCAGTACTTC. Protein sequence: CASSLGQGASYYEQYF.

This clonotype was recorded at least ten times. The V and J genes are TRBV27 and TRBJ2-7; TRBD2 aligns across 10 bases. The germline V gene encodes CDR1 MNHEY and CDR2 SMNVEV (reference sequence). V lost 2 bases and J lost 4; bases outside the gene matches: 5. The CDR3 has 15 residues. CDR3 sequence reads: CASSLRLAGEYEQYF. In DNA form, the CDR3 reads TGTGCCAGCAGTTTACGGCTAGCGGGGGAATACGAGCAGTACTTC.

This clonotype was found many times. The V call is TRBV7-3, the J call TRBJ1-6; 10 bases agree with TRBD1. The germline CDR1 and CDR2 sequences are SGHTA and FQGTGA. Losses at the gene ends were 4 bases for V and 11 bases for J; bases not matched to a gene: 8. The CDR3 contains 15 residues. The CDR3 nucleotides read TGTGCCAGCAGCTCCGCCGGGACAGGGGCCGCACCCCTCCACTTT. Protein: CASSSAGTGAAPLHF.

This clonotype was seen repeatedly, ten times or more. The gene calls are TRBV2 and TRBJ2-7; D might be TRBD2 (5 bases). The CDR3 runs 10 residues. V lost 8 bases and J lost 8, with 10 bases in between. Germline V gives CDR1 SNHLY, CDR2 FYNNEI. CDR3 bases: TGTGCCAGCGCGGGTCGAAAGCAGTACTTC. Protein product: CASAGRKQYF.

This clonotype was counted ten times or more. The V gene is TRBV6-1, the J gene TRBJ2-7; possibly TRBD2 for D (6 bases). This CDR3 is built from 16 residues. Trimming removed 1 base from V and 0 bases from J, with 13 bases in between. Germline V gene lookup returns CDR1 MNHNS and CDR2 SASEGT. For the CDR3, the DNA is TGTGCCAGCAGTGAAGGGGGGGAACTCATCTCCTACGAGCAGTACTTC. This sequence encodes CASSEGGELISYEQYF.

By sample share, this clonotype is medium-sized. The chain uses TRBV20-1 and TRBJ2-7; TRBD1 matches at 9 bases. CDR3 length: 13 residues. Germline CDR1 is DFQATT and CDR2 is SNEGSKA (reference sequence). V shed 8 bases, J shed 5 bases, and the junction held 10 bases outside the gene matches. CDR3 protein: CSSTGTGNHEQYF. The CDR3 DNA sequence: TGCAGTTCTACCGGGACAGGGAACCACGAGCAGTACTTC.

This clonotype is labeled medium-sized. This chain links TRBV7-9 with TRBJ2-3; D uncertain. Germline CDR1 reads SEHNR; CDR2 reads FQNEAQ (reference sequence). V was shortened by 6 bases and J by 4 bases, with 11 bases between the two germline ends. The CDR3 loop spans 13 amino acids. Written as DNA, the CDR3 is TGTGCCAGCAGAACGACAACATCAGATACGCAGTATTTT. Its translation is CASRTTTSDTQYF.

The genes are TRBV30 and TRBJ2-7; 7 bases are shared with TRBD1. Germline CDR1 is GTSNPN and CDR2 is SVGIG (reference sequence). The V and J ends lost 5 bases and 0 bases, in that order; junction bases with no gene match: 4. The length of the CDR3 is 13 residues. CDR3 DNA: TGTGCCTGGGACAGGGAGAGCTCCTACGAGCAGTACTTC. Translating gives CAWDRESSYEQYF.

By its share, this clonotype is medium-sized. This chain uses TRBV5-1 with TRBJ1-4; 8 bases align to TRBD1. From germline, CDR1 is SGHRS and CDR2 YFSETQ. V gave up 7 bases and J gave up 5 bases; unmatched junction bases: 7. The CDR3 is made up of 14 amino acids. CDR3 amino acids: CASSGTGPNEKLFF. The CDR3 DNA is TGCGCCAGCTCTGGGACAGGACCGAATGAAAAACTGTTTTTT. Variable domain in full (rest from reference TRBV5-1 and TRBJ1-4): KAGVTQTPRYLIKTRGQQVTLSCSPISGHRSVSWYQQTPGQGLQFLFEYFSETQRNKGNFPGRFSGRQFSNSRSEMNVSTLELGDSALYLCASSGTGPNEKLFFGSGTQLSVL.

This clonotype was detected many times. The chain is built from TRBV5-1 and TRBJ2-7, with a weak D call TRBD1 (7 bases). Germline V CDR1 and CDR2: SGHRS, YFSETQ. Trimming left V 6 bases short and J 3 bases short, with 19 bases between. The CDR3 has 15 amino acids. The CDR3 DNA reads TGCGCCAGCAACCCGATATCAGGGGGGATCTACGAGCAGTACTTC. Amino acids: CASNPISGGIYEQYF.

This clonotype was recorded many times. This sequence joins TRBV11-2 and TRBJ1-3; D possibly corresponds to TRBD1 (5 bases). Trimming cost V 5 bases and J 4 bases, with 21 bases left between them. CDR3 length equals 17 residues. Germline assignment: CDR1 SGHAT and CDR2 FQNNGV. The CDR3 nucleotides read TGTGCCAGCAGCCTAGGAGATGGGGGAAGATTGGGAAACACCATATATTTT. Translated, it gives CASSLGDGGRLGNTIYF.

This clonotype was detected ten times or more. The CDR3 region is CASWDLSSYNEQFF. CDR3 DNA sequence: TGTGCCAGTTGGGACTTAAGCTCCTACAATGAGCAGTTCTTC. The chain employs TRBV19 and TRBJ2-1, with a tentative D call TRBD2 (6 bases). Trimming removed 8 bases from V and 0 bases from J, with 11 bases in between. CDR3 length: 14 amino acids. Per germline, CDR1 LNHDA and CDR2 SQIVND (reference sequence). The entire variable domain, with the rest obtained from reference TRBV19 and TRBJ2-1, is as follows: DGGITQSPKYLFRKEGQNVTLSCEQNLNHDAMYWYRQDPGQGLRLIYYSQIVNDFQKGDIAEGYSVSREKKESFPLTVTSAQKNPTAFYLCASWDLSSYNEQFFGPGTRLTVL.

This clonotype was found many times. CDR3 loop: CASSPLGQVRTDTQYF. The CDR3 DNA sequence: TGTGCCAGCTCACCACTGGGGCAGGTCAGGACAGATACGCAGTATTTT. The J gene is TRBJ2-3, the V gene TRBV18, with D perhaps TRBD1 (5 bases). V lost 1 base, J lost 3 bases, and 14 bases lay in between. This CDR3 region has 16 residues. In germline, CDR1 is KGHSH, CDR2 LQKENI.

In this sample, this clonotype turned up many times. The chain carries TRBV3-1 and TRBJ1-2; no reliable D call. V was shortened by 0 bases and J by 8 bases, with 16 bases between the two germline ends. The CDR3 totals 15 residues. In germline, CDR1 is LGHDT, CDR2 YNNKEL (reference sequence). The CDR3 loop reads CASSQDPGLTRGYTF. CDR3 DNA sequence: TGTGCCAGCAGCCAAGATCCGGGCCTTACGAGGGGCTACACCTTC.